This note documents a single T cell receptor beta chain sequence. Germline loops: CDR1 MNHEY, CDR2 SMNVEV (reference sequence). This CDR3 is 15 amino acids long. V was cut by 1 base and J by 1 base, with 10 bases left in between. The record originates from a study of PD-L1 blockade in urothelial cancer. Sequencing used immunoSEQ multiplex PCR; TCRdb keeps in-frame clones, though not all of them. The sample contains about 70,000 clones, around four fifths of which appear only once. This receptor was taken from a man between 65 and 79 years old with urothelial cancer. V is TRBV27 and J is TRBJ2-5; D is ambiguous. The material sequenced was PBMCs, taken around atezolizumab (anti-PD-L1) treatment. The DNA of the CDR3 is TGTGCCAGCAGTTTATGGGCACGGCGCCAAGAGACCCAGTACTTC. Residues: CASSLWARRQETQYF.